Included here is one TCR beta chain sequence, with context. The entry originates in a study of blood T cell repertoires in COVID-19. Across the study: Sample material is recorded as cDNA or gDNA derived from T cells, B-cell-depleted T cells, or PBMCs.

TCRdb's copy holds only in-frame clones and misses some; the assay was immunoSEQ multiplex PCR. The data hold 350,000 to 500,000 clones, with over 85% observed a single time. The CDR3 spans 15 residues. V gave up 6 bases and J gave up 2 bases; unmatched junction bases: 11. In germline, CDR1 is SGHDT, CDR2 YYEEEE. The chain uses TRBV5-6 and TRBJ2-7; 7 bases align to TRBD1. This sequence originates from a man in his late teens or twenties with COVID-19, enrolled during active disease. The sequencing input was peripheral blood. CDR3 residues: CASTLTGVRAYEQYF. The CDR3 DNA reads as TGTGCCAGCACCCTTACAGGGGTCCGGGCCTACGAGCAGTACTTC.